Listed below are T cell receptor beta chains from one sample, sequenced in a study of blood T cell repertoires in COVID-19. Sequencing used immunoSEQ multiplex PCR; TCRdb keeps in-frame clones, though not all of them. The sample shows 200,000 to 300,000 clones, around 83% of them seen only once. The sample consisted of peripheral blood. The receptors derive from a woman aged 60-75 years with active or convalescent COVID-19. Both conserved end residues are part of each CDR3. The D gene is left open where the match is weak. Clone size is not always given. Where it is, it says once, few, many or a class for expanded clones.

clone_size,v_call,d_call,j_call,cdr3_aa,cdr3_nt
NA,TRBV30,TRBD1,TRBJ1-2,CAWAGGGYGYTF,TGTGCCTGGGCAGGGGGCGGCTATGGCTACACCTTC
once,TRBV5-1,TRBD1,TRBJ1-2,CASSWGGQGGPTGYTF,TGCGCCAGCAGCTGGGGGGGACAGGGAGGCCCCACCGGCTACACCTTC
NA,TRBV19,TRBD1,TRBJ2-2,CASTSQGADTGELFF,TGTGCCAGTACCTCACAGGGGGCGGACACCGGGGAGCTGTTTTTT
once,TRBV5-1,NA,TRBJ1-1,CASSWDTPSEAFF,TGCGCCAGCAGCTGGGACACCCCGAGTGAAGCTTTCTTT
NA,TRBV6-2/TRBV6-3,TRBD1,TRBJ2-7,CASSPWGQPEQYF,TGTGCCAGCAGTCCCTGGGGACAGCCTGAGCAGTACTTC
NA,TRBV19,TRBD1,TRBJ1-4,CASSIYRGGDEKLFF,TGTGCCAGTAGTATCTACAGGGGCGGTGATGAAAAACTGTTTTTT
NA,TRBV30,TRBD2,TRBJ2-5,CAWTITSGLQETQYF,TGTGCCTGGACTATCACTAGCGGCCTCCAAGAGACCCAGTACTTC
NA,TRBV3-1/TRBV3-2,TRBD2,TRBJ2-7,CASSQWRTSATYEQYF,TGTGCCAGCAGTCAATGGCGGACTAGCGCAACCTACGAGCAGTACTTC
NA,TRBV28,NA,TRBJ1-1,CASRSGFPEAFF,TGTGCCAGCAGATCAGGGTTCCCCGAAGCTTTCTTT
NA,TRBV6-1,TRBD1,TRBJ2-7,CASSDNPGTGGSYEQYF,TGTGCCAGCAGTGATAACCCCGGGACAGGGGGCTCCTACGAGCAGTACTTC
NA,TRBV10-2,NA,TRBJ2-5,CASQMNGGQETQYF,TGCGCCAGTCAGATGAATGGCGGGCAAGAGACCCAGTACTTC
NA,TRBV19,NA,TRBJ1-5,CASSIDEAQPQHF,TGTGCCAGTAGTATAGACGAGGCTCAGCCCCAGCATTTT
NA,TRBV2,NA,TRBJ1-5,CATRNRFDQPQHF,TGTGCCACCCGTAACAGATTCGATCAGCCCCAGCATTTT
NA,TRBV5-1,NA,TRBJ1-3,CASSFLPGSSGNTIYF,TGCGCCAGCAGCTTTTTACCCGGGAGCTCTGGAAACACCATATATTTT
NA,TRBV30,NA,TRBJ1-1,CAWNGNWDTEAFF,TGTGCCTGGAACGGGAATTGGGACACTGAAGCTTTCTTT
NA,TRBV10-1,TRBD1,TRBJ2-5,CASREQGEFWETQYF,TGCGCCAGCAGAGAACAGGGGGAATTTTGGGAGACCCAGTACTTC
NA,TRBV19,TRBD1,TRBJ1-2,CASSGQGVPGGYGYTF,TGTGCCAGTAGTGGGCAGGGGGTGCCAGGGGGCTATGGCTACACCTTC
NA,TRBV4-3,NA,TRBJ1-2,CASSQEFGQLNYGYTF,TGCGCCAGCAGCCAAGAATTTGGGCAGCTTAACTATGGCTACACCTTC
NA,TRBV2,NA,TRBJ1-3,CASSATYRVLSGNTIYF,TGTGCCAGCAGTGCCACCTACAGGGTTCTCTCTGGAAACACCATATATTTT
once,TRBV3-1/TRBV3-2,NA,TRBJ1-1,CASSHGNTEAFF,TGTGCCAGCAGCCACGGGAACACTGAAGCTTTCTTT
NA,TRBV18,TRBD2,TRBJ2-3,CASGIAGGPLSTDTQYF,TGTGCCAGCGGAATAGCGGGGGGGCCCCTGAGCACAGATACGCAGTATTTT
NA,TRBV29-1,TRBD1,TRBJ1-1,CSADRGNTEAFF,TGCAGCGCCGACAGGGGGAACACTGAAGCTTTCTTT
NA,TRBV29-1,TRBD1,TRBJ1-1,CSGRTGLNTEAFF,TGCAGCGGACGGACAGGGTTGAACACTGAAGCTTTCTTT
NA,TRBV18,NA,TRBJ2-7,CASSPPGQGKFEQYF,TGTGCCAGCTCACCACCAGGGCAGGGGAAGTTCGAGCAGTACTTC
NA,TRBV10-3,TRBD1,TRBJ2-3,CAISADRERTDTQYF,TGTGCCATCAGCGCGGACAGGGAAAGGACAGATACGCAGTATTTT
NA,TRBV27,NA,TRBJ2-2,CASSSIRGKKEDTGELFF,TGTGCCAGCAGCTCAATCCGGGGAAAAAAGGAGGACACCGGGGAGCTGTTTTTT
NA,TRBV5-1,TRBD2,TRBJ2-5,CASSTRPPGGQETQYF,TGCGCCAGCAGCACCCGTCCGCCGGGGGGACAAGAGACCCAGTACTTC
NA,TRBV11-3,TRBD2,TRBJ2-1,CASSGTTSEQFF,TGTGCCAGCAGCGGGACTACCTCGGAGCAGTTCTTC
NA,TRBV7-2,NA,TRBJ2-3,CASSLRATGRTDTQYF,TGTGCCAGCAGCCTACGGGCGACGGGGAGGACAGATACGCAGTATTTT
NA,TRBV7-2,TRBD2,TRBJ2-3,CASSPAPRRGGGDTQYF,TGTGCCAGCAGCCCGGCACCAAGGCGGGGGGGTGGGGATACGCAGTATTTT
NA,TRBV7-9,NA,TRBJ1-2,CASSLEAYGYTF,TGTGCCAGCAGCCTTGAGGCCTATGGCTACACCTTC
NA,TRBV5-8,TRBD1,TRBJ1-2,CASSQVGQGQGHARYGYTF,TGTGCCAGCAGTCAAGTTGGACAGGGACAGGGGCATGCTCGCTATGGCTACACCTTC
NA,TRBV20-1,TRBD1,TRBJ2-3,CSASQDRGLGTQYF,TGCAGTGCTAGTCAAGACAGGGGGCTAGGTACGCAGTATTTT
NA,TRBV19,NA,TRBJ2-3,CASSIGYTDTQYF,TGTGCCAGTAGTATCGGGTACACAGATACGCAGTATTTT
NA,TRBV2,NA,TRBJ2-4,CASRGQGLAKNIQYF,TGTGCCAGCAGGGGGCAGGGTTTAGCCAAAAACATTCAGTACTTC
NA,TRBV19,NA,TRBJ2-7,CASSINRDFRTYEQYF,TGTGCCAGTAGTATCAACCGGGACTTCAGAACCTACGAGCAGTACTTC
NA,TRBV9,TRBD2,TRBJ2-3,CASSASGGVPDTQYF,TGTGCCAGCAGCGCTAGCGGGGGGGTACCAGATACGCAGTATTTT
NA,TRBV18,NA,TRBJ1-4,CASSPGRRDEKLFF,TGTGCCAGCTCACCGGGGAGGCGGGATGAAAAACTGTTTTTT
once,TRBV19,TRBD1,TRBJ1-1,CASSRGDRGSGTEAFF,TGTGCCAGTAGTAGAGGGGACAGGGGATCTGGCACTGAAGCTTTCTTT
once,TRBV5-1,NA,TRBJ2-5,CASSKEPGETQYF,TGCGCCAGCAGCAAGGAACCAGGGGAGACCCAGTACTTC